The 7 T cell receptor beta chains below come from one sample, sequenced in a study of T cell changes during pregnancy in multiple sclerosis. Libraries were prepared by immunoSEQ multiplex PCR; TCRdb keeps only in-frame clonotypes and omits some of them. Here the sample spans under 65,000 clones, more than 90% being singletons. This material consisted of peripheral blood, taken in the first trimester of pregnancy. The origin of the receptors is a female donor in good health, enrolled as a control in a pregnancy study.

The chain joins TRBV25-1 to TRBJ2-3; possibly TRBD2 for D (6 bases). The CDR3 length is 12 residues. Germline lookup yields CDR1 MGHDK and CDR2 SYGVNS. Trimming removed 5 bases from V and 3 bases from J, with 6 bases in between. The CDR3 is CASSRGTDTQYF. CDR3 sequence (DNA): TGTGCCAGCAGTCGGGGGACAGATACGCAGTATTTT. Supplemented by reference TRBV25-1 and TRBJ2-3, the full variable domain reads EADIYQTPRYLVIGTGKKITLECSQTMGHDKMYWYQQDPGMELHLIHYSYGVNSTEKGDLSSESTVSRIRTEHFPLTLESARPSHTSQYLCASSRGTDTQYFGPGTRLTVL.

The chain recombines TRBV5-1 with TRBJ1-3; D not resolved. Germline loops: CDR1 SGHRS, CDR2 YFSETQ. The CDR3 length is 18 residues. Trimming pared 1 base from V and 2 bases from J, leaving 19 bases between. The CDR3 sequence: CASSLKYPALLTGNTIYF. The CDR3 DNA follows: TGCGCCAGCAGCTTGAAATACCCAGCCTTACTAACTGGAAACACCATATATTTT.

V and J are TRBV7-2 and TRBJ2-1; 9 nucleotides agree with TRBD2. This CDR3 is 16 amino acids long. J lost 10 bases, V lost 2 bases, and 12 bases had no gene match. CDR1 and CDR2 from the germline V gene are SGHTA and FQGNSA. Here the CDR3 reads CASSLSLAGSLWEQFF. In DNA, the CDR3 is TGTGCCAGCAGCTTATCTCTAGCGGGATCGCTCTGGGAGCAGTTCTTC.

V is TRBV5-1 and J is TRBJ1-1; D call uncertain. Trimming pared 0 bases from V and 1 base from J, leaving 7 bases between. The CDR3 runs 14 residues. Germline V CDR1 and CDR2: SGHRS, YFSETQ. This CDR3 reads CASSLVPGNTEAFF. The DNA of the CDR3 is TGCGCCAGCAGCTTGGTTCCGGGGAACACTGAAGCTTTCTTT.

The chain combines TRBV7-9 with TRBJ1-5; D is uncertain. The CDR3 has 16 amino acids. V shed 8 bases and J shed 0 bases, with 17 bases lying between them. Germline V gene data show CDR1 as SEHNR and CDR2 as FQNEAQ (reference sequence). In nucleotides, the CDR3 is TGTGCCAGCGGAATCGGGGAGGTTAATAGCAATCAGCCCCAGCATTTT. It yields the protein CASGIGEVNSNQPQHF.

This chain joins TRBV11-1 and TRBJ2-4, with D hard to call. This CDR3 spans 15 amino acids. Germline CDR1 reads SGHAT; CDR2 reads FQDESV (reference sequence). The ends were cut back, 6 bases at V and 6 bases at J, with 18 bases in the middle. Here the CDR3 reads CASSYFDGELNIQYF. DNA for the CDR3: TGTGCCAGCAGTTACTTCGACGGAGAGTTAAACATTCAGTACTTC. Based on the CDR3 plus reference TRBV11-1 and TRBJ2-4, the full variable domain is EAEVAQSPRYKITEKSQAVAFWCDPISGHATLYWYRQILGQGPELLVQFQDESVVDDSQLPKDRFSAERLKGVDSTLKIQPAELGDSAMYLCASSYFDGELNIQYFGAGTRLSVL.

The chain joins TRBV7-2 to TRBJ2-2, with D maybe TRBD2 (6 bases). Germline loops: CDR1 SGHTA, CDR2 FQGNSA. The CDR3 sequence is 15 residues long. Trimming left V 6 bases short and J 4 bases short, with 15 bases between. CDR3 bases: TGTGCCAGCAGGCGCGGGACGTTGGGCACCGGGGAGCTGTTTTTT. This translates into CASRRGTLGTGELFF.